This is a list of T cell receptor beta chains from one sample in a study of identical twins. TCRdb reanalysed the 5' RACE reads using MiXCR and keeps one entry per CDR3 protein. The sample has about 890,000 distinct CDR3 sequences, roughly an eighth seen once. The data also belong to a second study, concerning yellow fever vaccine responses in identical twins.

Material: PBMCs. The receptors stem from a woman in her late teens or twenties in good health. Both conserved end residues are part of each CDR3. A D gene is named only where the DNA matches it firmly. Clone size is stated in some rows and not others, as once, few, many or a class when expanded.

length,D,J,size,V,CDR3,DNA
14,TRBD1,TRBJ2-7,-,TRBV27,CASSPGTGGNEQYF,TGTGCCAGCAGTCCCGGGACAGGGGGAAACGAGCAGTACTTC
15,-,TRBJ2-2,few,TRBV7-3,CASSLATKNTGELFF,TGTGCCAGCAGCTTAGCCACTAAAAACACCGGGGAGCTGTTTTTT
16,TRBD2,TRBJ2-3,-,TRBV20-1,CSADGTSGGVSDTQYF,TGCAGTGCAGACGGGACTAGCGGGGGGGTATCAGATACGCAGTATTTT
14,-,TRBJ2-1,-,TRBV20-1,CSASVAHAVNEQFF,TGCAGTGCTAGCGTGGCCCACGCAGTCAATGAGCAGTTCTTC
12,-,TRBJ2-7,-,TRBV5-6,CASHGQINEQYF,TGTGCCAGCCACGGACAGATCAACGAGCAGTACTTC
14,TRBD2,TRBJ2-5,few,TRBV20-1,CSARLAGGFETQYF,TGCAGTGCTAGACTGGCGGGAGGATTTGAGACCCAGTACTTC
16,-,TRBJ1-4,-,TRBV29-1,CSVEVPPGGQGEKLFF,TGCAGCGTTGAAGTCCCTCCCGGGGGCCAGGGTGAAAAACTGTTTTTT
14,-,TRBJ2-1,few,TRBV7-9,CASRTGTVADEQFF,TGTGCCAGCAGAACCGGGACCGTCGCGGATGAGCAGTTCTTC
15,-,TRBJ1-1,-,TRBV5-5,CASSLGPTVNTEAFF,TGTGCCAGCAGCTTGGGTCCCACGGTGAACACTGAAGCTTTCTTT
16,TRBD1,TRBJ1-1,-,TRBV5-1,CASSLGGQGAGLVSFF,TGCGCCAGCAGCTTAGGAGGACAGGGGGCCGGTTTAGTATCTTTCTTT
15,TRBD1,TRBJ2-2,few,TRBV7-9,CASSDLTGFTGELFF,TGTGCCAGCAGCGACCTGACAGGGTTTACCGGGGAGCTGTTTTTT
15,TRBD1,TRBJ1-1,few,TRBV5-1,CATSTKGGAGTEAFF,TGCGCCACCTCCACCAAAGGGGGCGCGGGCACTGAAGCTTTCTTT
11,-,TRBJ2-3,few,TRBV21-1,CASSKSDTQYF,TGTGCCAGCAGCAAATCAGATACGCAGTATTTT
15,-,TRBJ1-2,-,TRBV6-5,CASSYSGQGKYGYTF,TGTGCCAGCAGTTACTCGGGTCAGGGGAAGTATGGCTACACCTTC
16,TRBD2,TRBJ2-3,many,TRBV20-1,CSAPRGTSGGPDTQYF,TGCAGTGCCCCGCGCGGGACTAGCGGGGGCCCAGATACGCAGTATTTT
17,TRBD2,TRBJ2-2,few,TRBV29-1,CSVTLLAGGTNTGELFF,TGCAGCGTCACTCTTTTAGCGGGGGGCACGAACACCGGGGAGCTGTTTTTT